The next 31 T cell receptor beta chains were all read from a single sample in a study of regulatory T cells in long-lasting Graves disease. Sequencing libraries for TCR beta were prepared with iRepertoire HTBI primers and Arm-PCR of CDR3 regions. Via MiXCR, TCRdb re-called the multiplex PCR reads, giving one row per CDR3 protein. Of roughly 450,000 distinct CDR3 sequences in the sample, 23% are singletons; the top ten hold approximately 25%. Specified time point: persistent/refractory GD, antithyroid drugs over 5 years with positive TRAb. The authors made the TCR library using RNA they extracted from PBMCs. The material sequenced was peripheral blood mononuclear cells (PBMCs), taken when the disease was refractory, from a patient treated with antithyroid drugs. Source of these receptors: a female donor with Graves disease.

The rearrangement uses TRBV28 and TRBJ2-7; 7 positions match TRBD2. J gave up 1 base and V 3 bases, and 18 bases lay outside the gene matches. Germline CDR1 reads MDHEN; CDR2 reads SYDVKM. The CDR3 loop spans 19 amino acids. The CDR3 region is CASSFEWRHSGPKSYEQYF. CDR3 sequence (DNA): TGTGCCAGCAGTTTTGAATGGAGGCATAGCGGGCCTAAGTCCTACGAGCAGTACTTC.

CDR3 coding DNA: TGTGCCAGCAGTATCGGACCTCTCTCTGGAAACACCATATATTTT. It codes for CASSIGPLSGNTIYF. The chain links TRBV12-3 or TRBV12-4 to TRBJ1-3; D remains unclear. Trimming removed 5 bases at V and 0 bases at J, with 11 bases between. This CDR3 is 15 amino acids long.

This clonotype was counted only a few times. The chain joins TRBV20-1 to TRBJ2-1; 12 bases are a match to TRBD1. This CDR3 has 15 residues. V lost 6 bases, J lost 7 bases, and 10 bases stayed unmatched. Germline V gene data show CDR1 as DFQATT and CDR2 as SNEGSKA (reference sequence). The DNA of the CDR3 is TGCAGTGCCCGAAGGGGACAGGGGGCGTCTAATGAGCAGTTCTTC. Protein: CSARRGQGASNEQFF.

This clonotype was observed many times. The genes are TRBV11-2 and TRBJ1-5; 8 positions match TRBD1. V trimming: 5 bases; J trimming: 0 bases; junction bases outside the gene matches: 12. This CDR3 is 18 amino acids long. Looked up from germline, CDR1 is SGHAT and CDR2 is FQNNGV. CDR3 coding DNA: TGTGCCAGCAGCCTGCGGGACAGGACCCCCGTTAGCAATCAGCCCCAGCATTTT. Protein product: CASSLRDRTPVSNQPQHF.

This clonotype was observed at least ten times. The chain combines TRBV7-3 with TRBJ2-5; D assignment may be TRBD1 or TRBD2 (5 bases each). Germline loops: CDR1 SGHTA, CDR2 FQGTGA. The CDR3 is 16 residues long. Trimming left V 2 bases short and J 5 bases short, with 18 bases between. In nucleotides, the CDR3 is TGTGCCAGCAGCTTATGGGGCCGGACGGACTGGGAGACCCAGTACTTC. Its protein product is CASSLWGRTDWETQYF.

This clonotype was counted only a few times. The CDR3 loop reads CASSLGGSLSTYEQYF. For the CDR3, the DNA is TGCGCCAGCAGCTTGGGTGGTAGCCTATCCACCTACGAGCAGTACTTC. V gene TRBV5-1 combines with J gene TRBJ2-7, with D unresolved. The CDR3 loop spans 16 amino acids. Germline-derived CDR1 and CDR2 are SGHRS and YFSETQ. The germline V and J ends were trimmed by 0 bases and 2 bases, with 15 bases remaining between them.

The CDR3 is CASSPGQGPGYTF. As DNA, the CDR3 is TGTGCCAGCAGTCCGGGACAGGGGCCTGGCTACACCTTC. V is TRBV28 and J is TRBJ1-2; 10 nucleotides align to TRBD1. CDR1 MDHEN and CDR2 SYDVKM come from the germline V gene. V lost 5 bases and J lost 7; bases outside the gene matches: 4. This CDR3 region has 13 residues.

This clonotype has more than one count but fewer than ten. A much larger clone sits a single nucleotide away, making a read error possible. J is TRBJ1-2 and V is TRBV10-3; 8 nucleotides align to TRBD1. CDR3 size: 15 residues. The germline CDR1 and CDR2 sequences are ENHRY and SYGVKD. CDR3 loop: CAIKGRTGSSEGCTF. The CDR3, as DNA: TGTGCCATCAAAGGGAGGACAGGGAGTTCGGAGGGCTGCACCTTC.

This clonotype was detected only a few times. The chain employs TRBV15 and TRBJ1-3; D unresolved. CDR1 LNHNV and CDR2 YYDKDF come from the germline V gene (reference sequence). The germline V and J ends were trimmed by 0 bases and 0 bases, with 9 bases remaining between them. This CDR3 spans 16 amino acids. The CDR3 nucleotides read TGTGCCACCAGCAGAGATCTTCCGACCTCTGGAAACACCATATATTTT. It specifies CATSRDLPTSGNTIYF.

This clonotype has a count of ten or more. The chain couples TRBV5-6 to TRBJ1-1; D is perhaps TRBD1 (6 bases). The CDR3 extends over 14 amino acids. From germline, CDR1 is SGHDT and CDR2 YYEEEE. V was pared by 4 bases and J by 4 bases, with 14 bases between. The CDR3 region is CASSEDSSLTEAFF. CDR3 in DNA: TGTGCCAGCAGCGAGGACAGTAGCCTCACTGAAGCTTTCTTT.

This rearrangement joins TRBV9 to TRBJ2-7; D is perhaps TRBD2 (6 bases). Deletions cut 2 bases from V and 7 bases from J, with 16 bases between. This CDR3 spans 14 amino acids. From germline, CDR1 is SGDLS and CDR2 YYNGEE. The CDR3 loop reads CASSVGTPAGEQYF. The CDR3, as DNA: TGTGCCAGCAGCGTCGGGACTCCGGCGGGGGAGCAGTACTTC.

This clonotype has more than one count but fewer than ten. The chain is built from TRBV20-1 and TRBJ2-7; D is possibly TRBD2 (6 bases). Trimming left V 0 bases short and J 7 bases short, with 13 bases between. CDR3 length equals 13 residues. The germline V gene has CDR1 DFQATT and CDR2 SNEGSKA (reference sequence). The CDR3 DNA sequence: TGCAGTGCTAGAGATCCTAGCGTAAGGGAGCAGTACTTC. The encoded protein is CSARDPSVREQYF.

V and J are TRBV10-3 and TRBJ2-7; the D gene could be TRBD1 or TRBD2 (5 bases each). The CDR3 totals 24 residues. CDR1 ENHRY and CDR2 SYGVKD come from the germline V gene. V lost 10 bases and J 0 bases, leaving 46 bases between the germline ends. CDR3 amino acids: CATESGAALPWLGIAPSHSYEQYF. The CDR3 nucleotides read TGTGCCACCGAGTCCGGGGCGGCTCTCCCTTGGCTGGGAATTGCCCCGTCCCACTCCTACGAGCAGTACTTC.

Ten or more counts support this clonotype. The chain links TRBV27 to TRBJ2-7, with a weak D call TRBD2 (5 bases). The CDR3 runs to 14 residues. CDR1 and CDR2 (germline): MNHEY, SMNVEV (reference sequence). V lost 3 bases and J 6 bases, leaving 15 bases between the germline ends. CDR3 amino acids: CASSLQGPAGEQYF. The CDR3 DNA is TGTGCCAGCAGTTTGCAAGGACCGGCGGGCGAGCAGTACTTC.

The chain links TRBV7-2 to TRBJ1-2; D gene ambiguous. The CDR3 extends over 14 amino acids. Germline values: CDR1 SGHTA, CDR2 FQGNSA. The V end was cut by 2 bases, the J end by 4 bases, with 11 bases between. The CDR3 protein is CASSLPGLGYGYTF. In DNA form, the CDR3 reads TGTGCCAGCAGCTTACCTGGACTGGGCTATGGCTACACCTTC.

This clonotype was observed a handful of times. The V and J genes are TRBV10-3 and TRBJ1-1; D not certain. The V gene's germline CDR1 is ENHRY and CDR2 SYGVKD. This CDR3 has 11 amino acids. The germline V and J ends were trimmed by 3 bases and 2 bases, with 1 base remaining between them. CDR3: CAISDNTEAFF. The DNA of the CDR3 is TGTGCCATCAGTGACAACACTGAAGCTTTCTTT.

This chain links TRBV2 with TRBJ2-3, with D possibly matching TRBD2 (5 bases). The CDR3 length is 14 residues. From germline, CDR1 is SNHLY and CDR2 FYNNEI. V was trimmed by 6 bases and J by 5 bases, leaving 15 bases between them. CDR3 region: CASRKERDRDTQYF. CDR3 DNA sequence: TGTGCCAGCAGGAAAGAACGGGATAGAGATACGCAGTATTTT.

This chain uses TRBV19 with TRBJ1-1; no clear D gene. The V end was cut by 8 bases, the J end by 2 bases, with 6 bases between. The CDR3 is 11 residues long. The germline V gene encodes CDR1 LNHDA and CDR2 SQIVND (reference sequence). This CDR3 is CASGANTEAFF. In DNA, the CDR3 is TGTGCCAGTGGAGCTAACACTGAAGCTTTCTTT.

This clonotype was counted at least ten times. The DNA for the CDR3 is TGTGCCAGCTCACCCGACGTGGGTGGCTACACCTTC. Translating gives CASSPDVGGYTF. The rearrangement links TRBV18 to TRBJ1-2; D gene uncertain. Germline V CDR1 and CDR2: KGHSH, LQKENI. The CDR3 is 12 residues long. V was cut by 3 bases and J by 7 bases, with 9 bases left in between. Full variable domain (missing parts from reference TRBV18 and TRBJ1-2): NAGVMQNPRHLVRRRGQEARLRCSPMKGHSHVYWYRQLPEEGLKFMVYLQKENIIDESGMPKERFSAEFPKEGPSILRIQQVVRGDSAAYFCASSPDVGGYTFGSGTRLTVV.

Remarks on this clonotype: A much larger clone is a single base away; this may be a read error. The CDR3 does not close with the conserved phenylalanine or tryptophan, likely indicating a read error. The rearrangement joins TRBV28 to TRBJ1-1; maybe TRBD1 (5 bases). V shed 10 bases and J shed 8 bases, with 20 bases lying between them. The germline V gene has CDR1 MDHEN and CDR2 SYDVKM. The CDR3 consists of 13 residues. CDR3 in amino acids: CAIYQAGMIEAFS. In DNA, the CDR3 is TGTGCCATCTACCAGGCAGGGATGATAGAAGCTTTCTCT.

The rearrangement uses TRBV3-1 and TRBJ2-1; 7 bases are a match to TRBD2. V shed 2 bases and J 9 bases; nucleotides not matched to a gene: 7. Germline lookup yields CDR1 LGHDT and CDR2 YNNKEL (reference sequence). CDR3 length: 14 amino acids. CDR3 region: CASSQSLAAAEQFF. CDR3 nucleotide sequence: TGTGCCAGCAGCCAAAGTCTAGCGGCAGCTGAGCAGTTCTTC.

This clonotype has just a few counts. V usage is TRBV16 and J usage is TRBJ1-2, with TRBD1 matching over 8 bases. The CDR3 is made up of 16 amino acids. CDR1 and CDR2 (germline): KGHSY, FQNENV. The trim removed 0 bases at V and 2 bases at J, leaving 5 bases unmatched. CDR3: CASSQSITGGNYGYTF. CDR3 nucleotide sequence: TGTGCCAGCAGCCAATCGATAACAGGGGGGAACTATGGCTACACCTTC.

This clonotype was seen ten or more times. The chain carries TRBV28 and TRBJ1-2; D remains ambiguous. Trimming removed 3 bases from V and 5 bases from J, with 13 bases in between. The CDR3 spans 14 residues. Germline V gene lookup returns CDR1 MDHEN and CDR2 SYDVKM. CDR3 nucleotides: TGTGCCAGCAGTTTTACGGGAGGAAGATATGGCTACACCTTC. The encoded protein is CASSFTGGRYGYTF.

As to this clonotype: This clone may be a read error of a much larger clone one base away. The conserved phenylalanine or tryptophan is not found at the CDR3 terminus, so this likely reflects a read error. The rearrangement uses TRBV2 and TRBJ2-7; no reliable D call. The CDR3 totals 14 residues. Per germline, CDR1 SNHLY and CDR2 FYNNEI. V gave up 0 bases and J gave up 4 bases, with 10 bases separating them. Here the CDR3 DNA reads TGTGCCAGCAGTGAAGCGCTGGGCGGATACGAGCAGTACCTC. It specifies CASSEALGGYEQYL.

This clonotype was recorded at least ten times. The chain carries TRBV2 and TRBJ2-5, with TRBD1 as a possible D gene (5 bases). The CDR3 totals 15 residues. V was cut by 3 bases and J by 4 bases, with 15 bases left in between. Germline V lookup: CDR1 SNHLY, CDR2 FYNNEI. Here the CDR3 reads CASSEPGLDRETQYF. The DNA of the CDR3 is TGTGCCAGCAGTGAGCCAGGGCTAGATCGAGAGACCCAGTACTTC.

The chain uses TRBV7-2 and TRBJ2-7; D ambiguous. Trimming cost V 5 bases and J 2 bases, with 10 bases left between them. The CDR3 has 13 amino acids. Germline V gene sequence: CDR1 SGHTA, CDR2 FQGNSA. In nucleotides, the CDR3 is TGTGCCAGCAGCCCAGAGAAAGCCTACGAGCAGTACTTC. Translated, it gives CASSPEKAYEQYF.

The chain joins TRBV19 to TRBJ2-1; TRBD2 agrees at 7 bases. Trimming at V came to 3 bases and at J to 4 bases, leaving 9 bases not matched to a gene. Germline V CDR1 and CDR2: LNHDA, SQIVND (reference sequence). The CDR3 length is 16 residues. CDR3 sequence: CASSIGLSGPYNEQFF. The CDR3 DNA sequence: TGTGCCAGTAGTATTGGGCTTAGCGGGCCGTACAATGAGCAGTTCTTC.

This clonotype was detected a few times. This rearrangement joins TRBV29-1 to TRBJ1-2; a weak D match, TRBD1 (6 bases). Germline V gives CDR1 SQVTM, CDR2 ANQGSEA. This CDR3 spans 14 amino acids. V gave up 3 bases and J gave up 6 bases, with 17 bases separating them. CDR3 sequence: CSVEGARVRDGYTF. The CDR3 nucleotides read TGCAGCGTTGAGGGGGCCAGGGTAAGAGATGGCTACACCTTC.

Ten or more counts support this clonotype. The chain joins TRBV11-2 to TRBJ1-2, with D perhaps matching TRBD1 (6 bases). Trimming cost V 1 base and J 2 bases, with 11 bases left between them. The length of the CDR3 is 15 residues. From germline, CDR1 is SGHAT and CDR2 FQNNGV. DNA for the CDR3: TGTGCCAGCAGCTTAGGGCGGACAGAAAACTATGGCTACACCTTC. Its protein is CASSLGRTENYGYTF.

This clonotype showed up just once. The V and J genes are TRBV7-9 and TRBJ2-2; D is uncertain. Germline CDR1 and CDR2: SEHNR and FQNEAQ (reference sequence). The V and J ends lost 2 bases and 0 bases respectively, with 16 bases between them. The CDR3 consists of 18 residues. The CDR3 loop is CASSLLRSGPTNTGELFF. The CDR3 DNA reads TGTGCCAGCAGCTTACTCCGTTCCGGGCCTACGAACACCGGGGAGCTGTTTTTT.

This clonotype was found many times. The chain is built from TRBV6-5 and TRBJ2-7, with TRBD2 matching 13 bases. Germline assignment: CDR1 MNHEY and CDR2 SVGAGI. The CDR3 runs to 15 residues. V was pared by 4 bases and J by 7 bases, with 7 bases of the junction left unmatched. The CDR3 DNA reads TGTGCCAGCAGTTTTGGACTAGCGGGAGCGAGGGAGCAGTACTTC. It yields the protein CASSFGLAGAREQYF.